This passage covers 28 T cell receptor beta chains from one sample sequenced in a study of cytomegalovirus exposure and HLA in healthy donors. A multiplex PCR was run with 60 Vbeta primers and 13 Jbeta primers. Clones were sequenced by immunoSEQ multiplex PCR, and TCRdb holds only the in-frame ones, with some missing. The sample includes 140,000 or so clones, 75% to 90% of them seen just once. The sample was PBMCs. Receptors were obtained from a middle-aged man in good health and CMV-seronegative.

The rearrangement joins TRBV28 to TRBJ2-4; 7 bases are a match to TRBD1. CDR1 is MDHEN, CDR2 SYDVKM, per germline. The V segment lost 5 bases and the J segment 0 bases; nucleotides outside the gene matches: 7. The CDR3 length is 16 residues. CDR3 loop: CASSPRQGLAKNIQYF. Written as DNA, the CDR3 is TGTGCCAGCAGTCCCCGACAGGGCCTAGCCAAAAACATTCAGTACTTC. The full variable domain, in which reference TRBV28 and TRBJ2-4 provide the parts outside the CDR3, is DVKVTQSSRYLVKRTGEKVFLECVQDMDHENMFWYRQDPGLGLRLIYFSYDVKMKEKGDIPEGYSVSREKKERFSLILESASTNQTSMYLCASSPRQGLAKNIQYFGAGTRLSVL.

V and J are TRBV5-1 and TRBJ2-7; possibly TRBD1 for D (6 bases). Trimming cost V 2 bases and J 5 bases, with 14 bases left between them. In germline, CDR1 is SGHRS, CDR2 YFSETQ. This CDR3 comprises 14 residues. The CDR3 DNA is TGCGCCAGCAGCTTAGTCCTCCAGGGGAACGAGCAGTACTTC. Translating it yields CASSLVLQGNEQYF.

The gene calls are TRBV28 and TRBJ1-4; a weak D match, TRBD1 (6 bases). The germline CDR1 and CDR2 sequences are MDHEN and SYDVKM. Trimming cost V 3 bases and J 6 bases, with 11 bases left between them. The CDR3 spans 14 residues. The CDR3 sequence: CASSFVTGYEKLFF. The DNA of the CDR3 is TGTGCCAGCAGTTTCGTTACAGGGTATGAAAAACTGTTTTTT.

For the CDR3, the DNA is TGTGCCAGCAGCCCCAGGGGGGTGGAAGGCTACACCTTC. Protein: CASSPRGVEGYTF. The V gene is TRBV7-9, the J gene TRBJ1-2, with 7 bases fitting TRBD1. J was trimmed by 8 bases and V by 5 bases; bases with no gene match: 8. Germline CDR1 is SEHNR and CDR2 is FQNEAQ (reference sequence). CDR3 size: 13 residues.

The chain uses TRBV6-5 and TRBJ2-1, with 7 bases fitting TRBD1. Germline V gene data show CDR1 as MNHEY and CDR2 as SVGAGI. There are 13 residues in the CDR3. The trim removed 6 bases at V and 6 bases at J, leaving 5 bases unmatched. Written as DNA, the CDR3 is TGTGCCAGCAGCCGGGACAGCTTCAATGAGCAGTTCTTC. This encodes CASSRDSFNEQFF.

The CDR3 DNA follows: TGTGCCAGCAGCCCGGACAGCCGTAATGAAAAACTGTTTTTT. The encoded protein is CASSPDSRNEKLFF. V usage is TRBV7-2 and J usage is TRBJ1-4; TRBD1 might be the D (6 bases). The V gene's germline CDR1 is SGHTA and CDR2 FQGNSA. The germline V and J ends were trimmed by 5 bases and 4 bases, with 11 bases remaining between them. The CDR3 covers 14 residues.

Written as DNA, the CDR3 is TGTGCCAGCAGTGGGAGGTACGAGCAGTACTTC. Translating it yields CASSGRYEQYF. The chain links TRBV2 to TRBJ2-7, with D possibly matching TRBD2 (5 bases). V lost 4 bases to trimming and J lost 4 bases, with 5 bases between them. The CDR3 is 11 residues long. Germline loops: CDR1 SNHLY, CDR2 FYNNEI.

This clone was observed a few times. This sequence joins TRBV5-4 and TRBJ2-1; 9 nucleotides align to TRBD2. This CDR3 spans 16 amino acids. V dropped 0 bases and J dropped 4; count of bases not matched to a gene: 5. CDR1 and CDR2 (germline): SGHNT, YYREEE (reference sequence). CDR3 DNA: TGTGCCAGCAGCTTGGCGGCGGGGGGGAATTACAATGAGCAGTTCTTC. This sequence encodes CASSLAAGGNYNEQFF.

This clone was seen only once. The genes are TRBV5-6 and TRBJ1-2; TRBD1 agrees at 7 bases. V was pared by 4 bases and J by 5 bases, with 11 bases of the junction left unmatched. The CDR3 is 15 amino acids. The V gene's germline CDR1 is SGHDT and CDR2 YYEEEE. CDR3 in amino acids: CASSPAPDRTYGYTF. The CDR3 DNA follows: TGTGCCAGCAGCCCCGCCCCGGACAGGACTTATGGCTACACCTTC.

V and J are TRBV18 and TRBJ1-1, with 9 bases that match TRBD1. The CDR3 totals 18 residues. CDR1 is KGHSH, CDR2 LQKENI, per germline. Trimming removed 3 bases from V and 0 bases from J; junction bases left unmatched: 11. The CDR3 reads CASSPEQGAGLMNTEAFF. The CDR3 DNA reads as TGTGCCAGCTCACCCGAACAGGGGGCTGGATTAATGAACACTGAAGCTTTCTTT.

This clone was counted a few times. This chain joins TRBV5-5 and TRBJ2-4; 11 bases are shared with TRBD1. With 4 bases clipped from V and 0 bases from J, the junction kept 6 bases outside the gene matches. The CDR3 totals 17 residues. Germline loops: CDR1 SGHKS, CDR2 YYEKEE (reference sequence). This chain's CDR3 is CASSAGQGEGAKNIQYF. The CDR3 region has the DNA TGTGCCAGCAGCGCGGGACAGGGGGAGGGAGCCAAAAACATTCAGTACTTC.

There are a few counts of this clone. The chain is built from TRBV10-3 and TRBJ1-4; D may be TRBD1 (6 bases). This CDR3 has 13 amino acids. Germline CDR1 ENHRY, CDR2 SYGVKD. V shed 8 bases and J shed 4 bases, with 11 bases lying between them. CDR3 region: CAISTGNNEKLFF. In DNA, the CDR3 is TGTGCCATCTCGACAGGAAATAATGAAAAACTGTTTTTT.

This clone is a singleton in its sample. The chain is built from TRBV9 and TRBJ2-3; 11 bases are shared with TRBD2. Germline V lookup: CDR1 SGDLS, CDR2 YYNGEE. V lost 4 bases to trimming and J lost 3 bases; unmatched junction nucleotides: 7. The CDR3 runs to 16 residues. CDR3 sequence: CASSFLAGGWTDTQYF. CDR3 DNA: TGTGCCAGCAGCTTCTTAGCGGGGGGGTGGACAGATACGCAGTATTTT. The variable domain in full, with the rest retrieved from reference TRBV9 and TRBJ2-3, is DSGVTQTPKHLITATGQRVTLRCSPRSGDLSVYWYQQSLDQGLQFLIQYYNGEERAKGNILERFSAQQFPDLHSELNLSSLELGDSALYFCASSFLAGGWTDTQYFGPGTRLTVL.

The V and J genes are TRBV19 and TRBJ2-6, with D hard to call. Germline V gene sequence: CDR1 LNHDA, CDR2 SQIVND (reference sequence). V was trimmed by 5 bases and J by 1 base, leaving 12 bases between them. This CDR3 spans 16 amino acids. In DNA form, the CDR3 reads TGTGCCAGTAGTTCGAAAAAGGAGTCTGGGGCCAACGTCCTGACTTTC. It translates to CASSSKKESGANVLTF.

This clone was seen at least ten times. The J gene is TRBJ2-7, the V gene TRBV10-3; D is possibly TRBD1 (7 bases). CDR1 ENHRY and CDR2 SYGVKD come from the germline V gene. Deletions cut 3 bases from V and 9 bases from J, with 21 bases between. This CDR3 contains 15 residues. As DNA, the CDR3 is TGTGCCATCAGTGATGTCGCAGGGGGGTCTGAGGTGCAGTACTTC. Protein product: CAISDVAGGSEVQYF.

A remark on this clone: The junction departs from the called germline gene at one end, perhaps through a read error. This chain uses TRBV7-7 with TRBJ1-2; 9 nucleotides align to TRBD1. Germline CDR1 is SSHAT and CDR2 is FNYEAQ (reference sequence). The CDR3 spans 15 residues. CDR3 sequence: CASSTHRGQRGGYTF. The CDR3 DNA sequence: TGTGCTAGCAGCACACACAGGGGGCAAAGGGGCGGCTACACCTTC.

CDR3 amino acids: CASSSQVGGEQYF. In nucleotides, the CDR3 is TGTGCCAGCAGCTCCCAGGTGGGGGGCGAGCAGTACTTC. The chain carries TRBV7-9 and TRBJ2-7, with D perhaps matching TRBD2 (6 bases). Germline loops: CDR1 SEHNR, CDR2 FQNEAQ (reference sequence). V was trimmed by 4 bases and J by 6 bases, leaving 13 bases between them. The CDR3 runs to 13 residues.

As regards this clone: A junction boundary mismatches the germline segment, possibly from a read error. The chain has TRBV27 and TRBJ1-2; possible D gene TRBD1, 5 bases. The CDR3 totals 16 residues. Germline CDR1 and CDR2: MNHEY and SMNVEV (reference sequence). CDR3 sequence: CASSLLGGGTKYGYTF. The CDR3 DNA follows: TGTGCCAGCAGTCTATTGGGGGGGGGAACTAAGTATGGCTACACCTTC.

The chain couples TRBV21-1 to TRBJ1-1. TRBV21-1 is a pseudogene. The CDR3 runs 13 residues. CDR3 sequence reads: CASRRGQDTEAFF. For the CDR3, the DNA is TGTGCCAGCAGACGGGGTCAGGACACTGAAGCTTTCTTT.

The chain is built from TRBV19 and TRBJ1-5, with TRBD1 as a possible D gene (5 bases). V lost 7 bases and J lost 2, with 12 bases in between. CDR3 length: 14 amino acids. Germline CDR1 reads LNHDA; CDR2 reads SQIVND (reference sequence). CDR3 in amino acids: CASTRGVGNQPQHF. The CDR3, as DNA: TGTGCCAGTACGCGGGGGGTGGGCAATCAGCCCCAGCATTTT. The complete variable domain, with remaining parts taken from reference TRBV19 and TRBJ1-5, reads DGGITQSPKYLFRKEGQNVTLSCEQNLNHDAMYWYRQDPGQGLRLIYYSQIVNDFQKGDIAEGYSVSREKKESFPLTVTSAQKNPTAFYLCASTRGVGNQPQHFGDGTRLSIL.

The CDR3: CASSSPSEITQYF. The CDR3 region has the DNA TGTGCCAGCAGCTCCCCTAGCGAGATTACGCAGTATTTT. V and J are TRBV7-2 and TRBJ2-3, with D maybe TRBD2 (6 bases). The V and J ends lost 4 bases and 8 bases respectively, with 13 bases between them. The CDR3 has 13 residues. Germline CDR1 is SGHTA and CDR2 is FQGNSA.

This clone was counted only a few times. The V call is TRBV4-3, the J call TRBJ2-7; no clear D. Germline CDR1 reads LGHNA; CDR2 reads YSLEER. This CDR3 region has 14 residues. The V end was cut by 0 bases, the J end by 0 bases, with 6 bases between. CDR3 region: CASSQDPSSYEQYF. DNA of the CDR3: TGCGCCAGCAGCCAAGATCCTAGCTCCTACGAGCAGTACTTC.

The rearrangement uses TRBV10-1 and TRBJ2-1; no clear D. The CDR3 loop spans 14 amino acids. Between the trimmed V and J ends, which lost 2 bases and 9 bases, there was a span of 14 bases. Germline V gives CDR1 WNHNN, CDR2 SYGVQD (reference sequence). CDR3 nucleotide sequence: TGCGCCAGCAGTGAGCGACCCCTAGGTACTGAGCAGTTCTTC. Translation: CASSERPLGTEQFF.

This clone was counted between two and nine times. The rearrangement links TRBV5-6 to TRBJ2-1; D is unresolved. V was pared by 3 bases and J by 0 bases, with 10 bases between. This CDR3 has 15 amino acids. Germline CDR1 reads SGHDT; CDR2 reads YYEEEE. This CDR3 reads CASSSLASSYNEQFF. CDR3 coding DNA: TGTGCCAGCAGCTCCCTGGCTAGCTCCTACAATGAGCAGTTCTTC.

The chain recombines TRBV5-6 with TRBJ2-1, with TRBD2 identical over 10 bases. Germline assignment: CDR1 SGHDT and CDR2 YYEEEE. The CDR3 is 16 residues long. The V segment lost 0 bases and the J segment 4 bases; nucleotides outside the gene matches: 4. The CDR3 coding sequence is TGTGCCAGCAGCTTGGTTAGCGGGGGGCTTTACAATGAGCAGTTCTTC. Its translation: CASSLVSGGLYNEQFF.

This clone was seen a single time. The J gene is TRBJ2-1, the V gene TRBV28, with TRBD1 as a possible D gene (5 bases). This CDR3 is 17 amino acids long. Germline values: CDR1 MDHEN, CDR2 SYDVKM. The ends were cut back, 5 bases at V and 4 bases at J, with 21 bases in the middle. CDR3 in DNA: TGTGCCAGCAGTCCCACCCGGGTGGCGGCAGGGTACAATGAGCAGTTCTTC. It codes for CASSPTRVAAGYNEQFF.

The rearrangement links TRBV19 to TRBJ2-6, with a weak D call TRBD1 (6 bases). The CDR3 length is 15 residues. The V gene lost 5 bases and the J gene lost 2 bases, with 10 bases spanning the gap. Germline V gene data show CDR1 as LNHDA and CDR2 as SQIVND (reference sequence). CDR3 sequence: CASSFSGAGANVLTF. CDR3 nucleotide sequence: TGTGCCAGTAGTTTCTCAGGGGCTGGGGCCAACGTCCTGACTTTC.

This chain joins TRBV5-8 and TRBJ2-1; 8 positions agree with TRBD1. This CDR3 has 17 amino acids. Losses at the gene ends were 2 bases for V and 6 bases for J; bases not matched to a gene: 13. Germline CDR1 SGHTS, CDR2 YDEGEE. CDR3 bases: TGTGCCAGCAGCTTAGGCCGCTCGGTGACAGGGGCCAATGAGCAGTTCTTC. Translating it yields CASSLGRSVTGANEQFF.